A single sample is the source of the 27 T cell receptor beta chains below, sequenced in a study of response to subunit inactivated influenza vaccine. TCRdb independently ran MiXCR on the RT-PCR reads; one entry per CDR3 protein. Altogether roughly 620,000 distinct CDR3 sequences are present, 11% being singletons, with the ten largest covering 11%. In addition, the sample was reused for a study of T cells expressing NK-cell markers. As that study records: The cDNA for TCR beta came from 5'RACE template switching with UMIs.

The specimen comprised PBMCs from blood, sampled on the day of vaccination. The receptors derive from a man in his forties or fifties who received an inactivated influenza vaccine.

This chain links TRBV13 with TRBJ2-1; TRBD2 matches 8 bases. CDR1 is PRHDT and CDR2 is FYEKMQ in the germline V gene (reference sequence). The CDR3 extends over 16 amino acids. The V gene end was trimmed by 6 bases and the J gene end by 7 bases; junction bases not matched to a gene: 14. The CDR3 here is CASSLNGFVAGNEQFF. The CDR3 DNA is TGTGCCAGCAGTCTAAATGGCTTTGTAGCGGGGAATGAGCAGTTCTTC.

This clonotype came up a few times. The J gene is TRBJ2-7, the V gene TRBV29-1; the match to TRBD1 covers 7 bases. With V trimmed by 3 bases and J by 6 bases, 17 bases remained unmatched. In germline, CDR1 is SQVTM, CDR2 ANQGSEA. CDR3 length: 16 amino acids. CDR3 coding DNA: TGCAGCGTTGACTTAATTCCTGACAGGGATACCATCGAGCAGTACTTC. It is translated as CSVDLIPDRDTIEQYF.

This chain links TRBV13 with TRBJ2-1; perhaps TRBD2 as D (5 bases). V lost 4 bases and J lost 12, with 19 bases in between. The CDR3 sequence is 14 residues long. The germline CDR1 and CDR2 sequences are PRHDT and FYEKMQ (reference sequence). The CDR3 loop reads CASSSGLTFIRQFF. The CDR3 nucleotides read TGTGCCAGCAGCTCCGGACTGACCTTTATTAGGCAGTTCTTC. The complete variable domain, with remaining parts taken from reference TRBV13 and TRBJ2-1, reads AAGVIQSPRHLIKEKRETATLKCYPIPRHDTVYWYQQGPGQDPQFLISFYEKMQSDKGSIPDRFSAQQFSDYHSELNMSSLELGDSALYFCASSSGLTFIRQFFGPGTRLTVL.

The chain uses TRBV29-1 and TRBJ2-1; D possibly uses TRBD1 or TRBD2 (5 bases each). Germline V gives CDR1 SQVTM, CDR2 ANQGSEA. The CDR3 has 14 residues. The V end lost 7 bases, the J end lost 4 bases, and 17 bases lay between the germline ends. CDR3 loop: CSALTRGSYNEQFF. CDR3 nucleotide sequence: TGCAGCGCACTGACCCGGGGCTCTTACAATGAGCAGTTCTTC.

This clonotype has more than one count but fewer than ten. The DNA of the CDR3 is TGTGCCAGCAGCCCCAGGATAGCGGGAGGGCCAGATACGCAGTATTTT. This gives the protein CASSPRIAGGPDTQYF. V and J are TRBV12-3 or TRBV12-4 and TRBJ2-3, with 11 bases lining up with TRBD2. After removal of 6 bases from V and 4 bases from J, the junction contained 9 bases not matched to a gene. The CDR3 length is 16 residues.

The V gene is TRBV3-1, the J gene TRBJ2-7; no reliable D call. V was cut by 0 bases and J by 3 bases, with 9 bases left in between. The CDR3 length is 14 residues. Germline values: CDR1 LGHDT, CDR2 YNNKEL (reference sequence). CDR3: CASSQDYKHYEQYF. For the CDR3, the DNA is TGTGCCAGCAGCCAAGACTACAAACACTACGAGCAGTACTTC.

Comments on this clonotype: An end of the junction does not agree with germline; a read error may underlie this. The chain links TRBV12-3 or TRBV12-4 to TRBJ2-7; TRBD1 matches 8 bases. The length of the CDR3 is 15 residues. In nucleotides, the CDR3 is TGTGCCAGCATTTCATCCGGGACAGGATTCTACGAGCGGTACTTC. Translating gives CASISSGTGFYERYF.

This clonotype occurred many times. The genes are TRBV12-3 or TRBV12-4 and TRBJ1-2; D is ambiguous. The CDR3 extends over 14 amino acids. The V gene lost 4 bases and the J gene lost 4 bases, with 13 bases spanning the gap. This CDR3 reads CASSSLLAGYGYTF. CDR3 bases: TGTGCCAGCAGTTCCCTATTAGCTGGCTATGGCTACACCTTC.

This clonotype was counted a few times. This chain joins TRBV20-1 and TRBJ2-5; 7 nucleotides line up with TRBD2. CDR3 length: 15 amino acids. From germline, CDR1 is DFQATT and CDR2 SNEGSKA (reference sequence). With 6 bases clipped from V and 2 bases from J, the junction kept 12 bases outside the gene matches. The CDR3 protein is CSAGTIGLRQETQYF. The CDR3 nucleotides read TGCAGTGCGGGGACTATCGGGTTGAGGCAAGAGACCCAGTACTTC.

The chain couples TRBV10-1 to TRBJ2-2; 7 bases align to TRBD2. CDR1 is WNHNN and CDR2 is SYGVQD in the germline V gene (reference sequence). This CDR3 spans 15 amino acids. V lost 3 bases to trimming and J lost 1 base; unmatched junction nucleotides: 2. The CDR3 bases are TGCGCCAGCAGTGAACTAGCGATGAACACCGGGGAGCTGTTTTTT. Protein sequence: CASSELAMNTGELFF.

This clonotype was recorded a few times. The chain uses TRBV20-1 and TRBJ2-3, with TRBD2 matching 8 bases. CDR1 DFQATT and CDR2 SNEGSKA come from the germline V gene (reference sequence). The CDR3 covers 16 residues. The V and J ends lost 0 bases and 4 bases, in that order; junction bases with no gene match: 9. DNA of the CDR3: TGCAGTGCTAGAGATCCGGGACTAGTGTTCGCAGATACGCAGTATTTT. Encoded protein: CSARDPGLVFADTQYF.

This clonotype was detected a few times. This chain connects TRBV27 to TRBJ2-4; 7 bases are a match to TRBD2. V dropped 0 bases and J dropped 11; count of bases not matched to a gene: 10. The length of the CDR3 is 15 residues. Germline V gene data show CDR1 as MNHEY and CDR2 as SMNVEV (reference sequence). The CDR3 is CASSLSGLSREVQYF. The CDR3 DNA sequence: TGTGCCAGCAGTTTATCGGGCCTTAGTCGGGAGGTTCAGTACTTC.

The rearrangement links TRBV12-3 or TRBV12-4 to TRBJ2-5; D is unclear. V was trimmed by 8 bases and J by 5 bases, leaving 18 bases between them. The CDR3 has 14 amino acids. The CDR3 coding sequence is TGTGCCAGCGGCCGGTCCGAGAGGATTGAGACCCAGTACTTC. It translates to CASGRSERIETQYF.

The chain has TRBV6-5 and TRBJ2-5; tentative D call: TRBD2 (6 bases). CDR1 is MNHEY, CDR2 SVGAGI, per germline. Trimming removed 0 bases from V and 5 bases from J, with 16 bases in between. The CDR3 covers 16 residues. In DNA, the CDR3 is TGTGCCAGCAGTTACTCCCCACAGCCAGGAGGGGAGACCCAGTACTTC. Residues: CASSYSPQPGGETQYF.

The V gene is TRBV7-2, the J gene TRBJ2-3, with D tentatively TRBD1 (5 bases). This CDR3 contains 14 residues. The germline V gene encodes CDR1 SGHTA and CDR2 FQGNSA. The V and J ends lost 4 bases and 0 bases respectively, with 8 bases between them. The CDR3 protein is CASSSRESTDTQYF. CDR3 DNA: TGTGCCAGCAGCTCCAGGGAAAGCACAGATACGCAGTATTTT. Combining the CDR3 with reference TRBV7-2 and TRBJ2-3 gives the whole variable domain GAGVSQSPSNKVTEKGKDVELRCDPISGHTALYWYRQSLGQGLEFLIYFQGNSAPDKSGLPSDRFSAERTGGSVSTLTIQRTQQEDSAVYLCASSSRESTDTQYFGPGTRLTVL.

This clonotype was recorded many times. V gene TRBV19 combines with J gene TRBJ1-5; D perhaps matches TRBD1 (5 bases). The V and J ends lost 3 bases and 10 bases respectively, with 10 bases between them. CDR1 is LNHDA, CDR2 SQIVND, per germline (reference sequence). The CDR3 runs to 12 residues. CDR3 sequence: CASSIVQGPQHF. The CDR3 DNA follows: TGTGCCAGTAGTATTGTTCAGGGCCCCCAGCATTTT.

The chain has TRBV24-1 and TRBJ2-1; TRBD2 agrees at 10 bases. V lost 5 bases to trimming and J lost 4 bases; unmatched junction nucleotides: 7. Germline CDR1 and CDR2: KGHDR and SFDVKD. There are 16 residues in the CDR3. This CDR3 reads CATSASAGGLYNEQFF. CDR3 coding DNA: TGTGCCACCAGTGCATCAGCGGGGGGGCTATACAATGAGCAGTTCTTC.

The chain recombines TRBV12-3 or TRBV12-4 with TRBJ2-7; 8 bases fit TRBD1. After removal of 1 base from V and 2 bases from J, the junction contained 10 bases not matched to a gene. The CDR3 runs 17 residues. CDR3 nucleotide sequence: TGTGCCAGCAGTTTAGGACGGTTCTCAGGGGGCCCCTACGAGCAGTACTTC. Its protein is CASSLGRFSGGPYEQYF.

Turning to this clonotype: A much larger clone differs from this one at a single base, so this may be a read error. This chain connects TRBV29-1 to TRBJ2-3; no clear D. V was cut by 6 bases and J by 0 bases, with 7 bases left in between. Germline assignment: CDR1 SQVTM and CDR2 ANQGSEA. This CDR3 has 12 residues. The CDR3 coding sequence is TGCAGCGTCTCCCCTAGCACAGATACGCAGTATTTT. This translates into CSVSPSTDTQYF.

This clonotype showed up many times. The chain recombines TRBV10-3 with TRBJ1-2; D is possibly TRBD1 (6 bases). The germline gives CDR1 ENHRY, CDR2 SYGVKD. The CDR3 contains 13 residues. Trimming removed 5 bases at V and 4 bases at J, with 11 bases between. CDR3 residues: CAISPDRIYGYTF. DNA of the CDR3: TGTGCCATCAGTCCTGACAGGATCTATGGCTACACCTTC.

The chain carries TRBV19 and TRBJ1-5; TRBD1 aligns across 7 bases. The CDR3 loop spans 13 amino acids. With 6 bases clipped from V and 6 bases from J, the junction kept 5 bases outside the gene matches. The V gene's germline CDR1 is LNHDA and CDR2 SQIVND (reference sequence). The CDR3 nucleotides read TGTGCCAGTAGACCACAGGGGTTTCAGCCCCAGCATTTT. It yields the protein CASRPQGFQPQHF.

The gene calls are TRBV28 and TRBJ2-7; D is uncertain. Germline V gives CDR1 MDHEN, CDR2 SYDVKM. The V and J ends lost 4 bases and 5 bases respectively, with 15 bases between them. The CDR3 sequence is 14 residues long. Here the CDR3 DNA reads TGTGCCAGCAGTTCTCGCCGCGTCACTCACGAGCAGTACTTC. It is translated as CASSSRRVTHEQYF. The full variable domain, completed using reference TRBV28 and TRBJ2-7, is DVKVTQSSRYLVKRTGEKVFLECVQDMDHENMFWYRQDPGLGLRLIYFSYDVKMKEKGDIPEGYSVSREKKERFSLILESASTNQTSMYLCASSSRRVTHEQYFGPGTRLTVT.

V is TRBV6-2 or TRBV6-3 and J is TRBJ2-7; 7 positions match TRBD2. V was clipped by 11 bases and J by 1 base; unmatched bases: 17. The CDR3 loop spans 16 amino acids. Per germline, CDR1 MNHEY and CDR2 SVGEGT. The CDR3 loop reads CASNRSPGDYSYEQYF. The CDR3 DNA reads as TGTGCCTCGAATCGGAGCCCGGGGGACTATTCCTACGAGCAGTACTTC.

This clonotype was found a few times. This chain connects TRBV6-1 to TRBJ1-3; 11 nucleotides agree with TRBD1. The V gene end was trimmed by 7 bases and the J gene end by 0 bases; junction bases not matched to a gene: 8. The CDR3 length is 17 residues. The germline V gene has CDR1 MNHNS and CDR2 SASEGT. Here the CDR3 reads CASTGQGATISGNTIYF. CDR3 bases: TGTGCCAGCACCGGACAGGGGGCAACAATCTCTGGAAACACCATATATTTT.

This chain joins TRBV24-1 and TRBJ2-5; a weak D match, TRBD2 (5 bases). The V gene lost 5 bases and the J gene lost 1 base, with 13 bases spanning the gap. Germline V gene sequence: CDR1 KGHDR, CDR2 SFDVKD. CDR3 length: 15 amino acids. This chain's CDR3 is CATSGGQALQETQYF. The DNA of the CDR3 is TGTGCCACCAGTGGCGGGCAGGCCCTCCAAGAGACCCAGTACTTC.

This chain joins TRBV28 and TRBJ1-5; D is unresolved. V was trimmed by 2 bases and J by 7 bases, leaving 9 bases between them. Germline lookup yields CDR1 MDHEN and CDR2 SYDVKM. The length of the CDR3 is 13 residues. In DNA form, the CDR3 reads TGTGCCAGCAGTTTAGGTTGGCGACAGCCCCAGCATTTT. The encoded protein is CASSLGWRQPQHF. The full variable domain, rest sourced from reference TRBV28 and TRBJ1-5, is DVKVTQSSRYLVKRTGEKVFLECVQDMDHENMFWYRQDPGLGLRLIYFSYDVKMKEKGDIPEGYSVSREKKERFSLILESASTNQTSMYLCASSLGWRQPQHFGDGTRLSIL.

The chain recombines TRBV6-2 or TRBV6-3 with TRBJ2-1; 8 bases map to TRBD2. This CDR3 is built from 16 residues. V trimming: 6 bases; J trimming: 4 bases; junction bases outside the gene matches: 11. Germline V gene data show CDR1 as MNHEY and CDR2 as SVGEGT. CDR3 DNA sequence: TGTGCCAGCAGCCCAGCGGGAGTAGGCCGGTACAATGAGCAGTTCTTC. Encoded protein: CASSPAGVGRYNEQFF.